This is a list of T cell receptor beta chains from one sample in a study of shared clonotypes between healthy human individuals. Sequencing used immunoSEQ multiplex PCR; TCRdb keeps in-frame clones, though not all of them. In the table there are 1.5 million to 2.5 million clones, roughly 95% of which are singletons. Specimen: naive CD8+ T cells sorted from blood. The receptors originated from a man between 18 and 35 years old in good health. CDR3s include the opening cysteine and the closing phenylalanine or tryptophan. The order of the fields is CDR3 length, D gene, V gene, clone size, J gene, CDR3 DNA, CDR3 protein. A D gene is named only where the DNA matches it firmly. Only part of the rows carry a size: once, few, many, or a class if the clone is expanded.

14	TRBD2	TRBV7-9	NA	TRBJ2-5	TGTGCCAGCAGCGCACTAGCGGGGTCAGGAACCCAGTACTTC	CASSALAGSGTQYF
13	NA	TRBV13	NA	TRBJ2-7	TGTGCCAGCAGCTACTATGCGGCCTACGAGCAGTACTTC	CASSYYAAYEQYF
18	TRBD1	TRBV30	NA	TRBJ1-4	TGTGCCTGGAGAAACCGACAGGGGGCGCGGGGAACTAATGAAAAACTGTTTTTT	CAWRNRQGARGTNEKLFF
14	NA	TRBV6-1	NA	TRBJ2-7	TGTGCCAGCAGTTTGAACGGGGGCCCCTACGAGCAGTACTTC	CASSLNGGPYEQYF
16	NA	TRBV4-3	NA	TRBJ1-4	TGCGCCAGCAGCCAAGATCCCGGGGAACCTAATGAAAAACTGTTTTTT	CASSQDPGEPNEKLFF
15	TRBD2	TRBV11-3	NA	TRBJ2-7	TGTGCCAGCAGCTTAGGAGCGGGAGGTTTAGGCGAGCAGTACTTC	CASSLGAGGLGEQYF
17	NA	TRBV7-3	NA	TRBJ2-5	TGTGCCAGCAGCTTAATTCCTTCTTTGACGGCGCAAGAGACCCAGTACTTC	CASSLIPSLTAQETQYF
15	TRBD1	TRBV11-1	NA	TRBJ1-6	TGTGCCAGCAGCTTAGAGGGACAGGGGAATTCACCCCTCCACTTT	CASSLEGQGNSPLHF
14	NA	TRBV9	NA	TRBJ2-5	TGTGCCAGCAGCGTAGGCCTCCCGGGGGAGACCCAGTACTTC	CASSVGLPGETQYF
15	NA	TRBV30	NA	TRBJ1-1	TGTGTCTGGAGCGGAGTAGGGGGGATGAACACTGAAGCTTTCTTT	CVWSGVGGMNTEAFF
11	NA	TRBV30	NA	TRBJ2-5	TGTGCCTGGTGGATTCAAGAGACCCAGTACTTC	CAWWIQETQYF
12	NA	TRBV2	NA	TRBJ2-5	TGTGCCAGCAGTGAGGGTCAAGAGACCCAGTACTTC	CASSEGQETQYF
13	NA	TRBV27	NA	TRBJ2-5	TGTGCCAGCAGTTCCGGTTTTATGGAGACCCAGTACTTC	CASSSGFMETQYF
17	TRBD2	TRBV5-4	NA	TRBJ2-4	TGTGCCAGCAGCTTGGAAGGGGAGGGACTAGCCAAAAACATTCAGTACTTC	CASSLEGEGLAKNIQYF
21	NA	TRBV21-1	once	TRBJ1-6	TGTGCCAGCAGCAAATTACTTTTGCCCCCACCCCTTTACTACCCGAATTCACCCCTCCACTTT	CASSKLLLPPPLYYPNSPLHF
14	NA	TRBV4-1	NA	TRBJ2-3	TGCGCCAGCAGCCTCCTAGAAGGCACAGATACGCAGTATTTT	CASSLLEGTDTQYF
16	TRBD1	TRBV28	NA	TRBJ2-7	TGTGCCAGCAGCCCGACCTTTGGACAGGCGACCTACGAGCAGTACTTC	CASSPTFGQATYEQYF
13	NA	TRBV19	once	TRBJ2-3	TGTGCCAGTAGTATAGTTTTGCAAGATACGCAGTATTTT	CASSIVLQDTQYF
13	NA	TRBV28	NA	TRBJ1-2	TGTGCCAGCAGTCCCCTGGCAGCCTATGGCTACACCTTC	CASSPLAAYGYTF
17	NA	TRBV19	NA	TRBJ1-5	TGTGCCAGTAGTATCTCCCCCCGGGCACAGAGCAATCAGCCCCAGCATTTT	CASSISPRAQSNQPQHF
15	NA	TRBV21-1	NA	TRBJ2-2	TGTGCCAGCACCCCGACCGCCGCGAACACCGGGGAGCTGTTTTTT	CASTPTAANTGELFF
11	NA	TRBV10-3	NA	TRBJ2-1	TGTGCCATCAGTGTTACAAATGAGCAGTTCTTC	CAISVTNEQFF
15	TRBD1	TRBV7-9	once	TRBJ2-7	TGTGCCAGCAGCTTTCCGAGGGACAGGACCTACGAGCAGTACTTC	CASSFPRDRTYEQYF
14	TRBD1	TRBV7-9	NA	TRBJ1-1	TGTGCCAGCACATTCCAGGGGGCGTTGGCTGAAGCTTTCTTT	CASTFQGALAEAFF
14	TRBD2	TRBV9	NA	TRBJ2-1	TGTGCCAGCAGCGTTGCGGGAGCCTACAATGAGCAGTTCTTC	CASSVAGAYNEQFF
17	NA	TRBV4-3	NA	TRBJ2-2	TGCGCCAGCAGCCAAGATAAAAACCCCTACCACACCGGGGAGCTGTTTTTT	CASSQDKNPYHTGELFF
11	NA	TRBV6-9	NA	TRBJ1-1	TGTGCCAACTTACTTCGGACTGAAGCTTTCTTT	CANLLRTEAFF
13	NA	TRBV11-2	NA	TRBJ2-7	TGTGCCAGCAGCTTAGAAACTGCCTACGAGCAGTACTTC	CASSLETAYEQYF
16	NA	TRBV7-8	NA	TRBJ1-5	TGTGCCAGCAGCTTCTCCGACAGGCCAAGCAATCAGCCCCAGCATTTT	CASSFSDRPSNQPQHF
14	TRBD1	TRBV27	NA	TRBJ1-1	TGTGCCAGCAGTTCCGGGACAGGGGGTTCTGAAGCTTTCTTT	CASSSGTGGSEAFF
18	TRBD2	TRBV7-8	NA	TRBJ2-5	TGTGCCAGCAGCGACCGACTAGCGGGAGGGGTGGGCCAAGAGACCCAGTACTTC	CASSDRLAGGVGQETQYF
14	NA	TRBV6-5	NA	TRBJ2-1	TGTGCCAGCAACCCCGTGGGGACTTCCAATGAGCAGTTCTTC	CASNPVGTSNEQFF
11	NA	TRBV11-2	NA	TRBJ1-2	TGTGCCAGCAGCGGCTACTATGGCTACACCTTC	CASSGYYGYTF